Listed below are T cell receptor beta chains from one sample, sequenced in a study of human T cells and chemical hapten exposure. TCRdb passed the RACE reads through MiXCR, listing each CDR3 protein once. The repertoire has 89,000 or so distinct CDR3 sequences, about 6.6% of them found once; the top ten carry about 1.5%. The specimen comprised whole blood, sampled in connection with sensitization to the hapten diphenylcyclopropenone (DPC). Receptors were obtained from a woman in her 30s with alopecia areata. Some clones in this sample may be carry-over from other donors' samples. CDR3s include the opening cysteine and the closing phenylalanine or tryptophan. A D gene is named only where the DNA matches it firmly. Clone size is not always given. Where it is, it says once, few, many or a class for expanded clones.

abundance,j_gene,len,v_gene,d_gene,CDR3aa,CDR3nt
many,TRBJ1-1,14,TRBV7-9,.,CASSSDRPNTEAFF,TGTGCCAGCAGCTCCGACAGACCGAACACTGAAGCTTTCTTT
medium-sized,TRBJ2-3,15,TRBV6-4,.,CASSPGRGGTDTQYF,TGTGCCAGCAGCCCTGGCCGAGGGGGCACAGATACGCAGTATTTT
.,TRBJ2-3,12,TRBV29-1,.,CSVASGTDTQYF,TGCAGCGTTGCGAGCGGCACAGATACGCAGTATTTT
once,TRBJ1-1,13,TRBV7-9,.,CASSLEVFTEAFF,TGTGCCAGCAGCTTGGAGGTTTTCACTGAAGCTTTCTTT
many,TRBJ1-1,13,TRBV27,.,CASSRYMNTEAFF,TGTGCCAGCAGCCGTTACATGAACACTGAAGCTTTCTTT
many,TRBJ2-1,15,TRBV27,.,CASRPELSSYNEQFF,TGTGCCAGCAGGCCCGAGTTGAGCTCCTACAATGAGCAGTTCTTC
many,TRBJ1-2,14,TRBV6-5,.,CASSYSGDPYGYTF,TGTGCCAGCAGTTACTCAGGGGACCCCTATGGCTACACCTTC
many,TRBJ1-1,12,TRBV11-2,.,CASSLAQYEAFF,TGTGCCAGCAGCTTAGCACAGTATGAAGCTTTCTTT
many,TRBJ2-3,16,TRBV7-9,.,CASSSTGRGSADTQYF,TGTGCCAGCAGCTCCACCGGTAGGGGCAGCGCAGATACGCAGTATTTT
many,TRBJ2-2,17,TRBV6-5,.,CASSNKPAGWNTGELFF,TGTGCCAGCAGCAACAAACCGGCAGGTTGGAACACCGGGGAGCTGTTTTTT
many,TRBJ2-3,18,TRBV18,TRBD2,CASSPQRLAGALTDTQYF,TGTGCCAGCTCACCACAACGACTAGCGGGGGCCCTCACAGATACGCAGTATTTT
.,TRBJ1-1,14,TRBV7-6,TRBD1,CASSSQGGVTEAFF,TGTGCCAGCAGCTCCCAGGGGGGCGTCACTGAAGCTTTCTTT
few,TRBJ2-5,12,TRBV5-1,.,CASSQPQETQYF,TGCGCCAGCAGCCAGCCCCAAGAGACCCAGTACTTC
many,TRBJ1-1,12,TRBV12-3/TRBV12-4,.,CASSEWDTEAFF,TGTGCCAGCAGTGAATGGGACACTGAAGCTTTCTTT
many,TRBJ1-1,12,TRBV11-3,.,CASSLERARAFF,TGTGCCAGCAGCTTAGAGAGGGCAAGGGCTTTCTTT
many,TRBJ1-1,13,TRBV30,.,CAWSPQGGTEAFF,TGTGCCTGGAGTCCTCAGGGAGGCACTGAAGCTTTCTTT
.,TRBJ2-3,14,TRBV7-2,TRBD1,CASSRTGGGDTQYF,TGTGCCAGCAGTCGTACAGGGGGCGGTGATACGCAGTATTTT
many,TRBJ1-1,15,TRBV5-1,.,CASSPGDILNTEAFF,TGCGCCAGCAGCCCTGGGGACATCCTGAACACTGAAGCTTTCTTT
few,TRBJ2-3,17,TRBV5-1,.,CASSLTPDRPSTDTQYF,TGCGCCAGCAGCTTGACCCCTGACAGGCCCAGCACAGATACGCAGTATTTT
.,TRBJ1-6,13,TRBV20-1,.,CSAPLGPNSSLHF,TGCAGTGCTCCCTTGGGACCAAATTCATCCCTCCACTTT
few,TRBJ2-5,15,TRBV6-6,TRBD1,CASSYLTGGAETQYF,TGTGCCAGCAGTTACCTGACAGGGGGCGCAGAGACCCAGTACTTC
many,TRBJ1-1,12,TRBV20-1,.,CSAREMDTEAFF,TGCAGTGCTAGAGAAATGGACACTGAAGCTTTCTTT
few,TRBJ2-1,15,TRBV12-3/TRBV12-4,TRBD1,CASNQPGQGINEQFF,TGTGCCAGCAACCAACCTGGACAGGGTATTAATGAGCAGTTCTTC
few,TRBJ1-2,12,TRBV29-1,TRBD1,CSVPGGSDGYTF,TGCAGCGTTCCAGGGGGGAGCGATGGCTACACCTTC
many,TRBJ1-6,14,TRBV14,.,CASSQVSVNSPLHF,TGTGCCAGCAGCCAAGTCAGTGTTAATTCACCCCTCCACTTT
many,TRBJ1-6,13,TRBV10-3,TRBD1,CAVRGLDNSPLHF,TGTGCCGTCAGGGGGCTGGATAATTCACCCCTCCACTTT
.,TRBJ2-2,17,TRBV6-5,.,CASSYGPQRPNTGELFF,TGTGCCAGCAGTTACGGACCACAGAGACCGAACACCGGGGAGCTGTTTTTT
many,TRBJ2-5,15,TRBV25-1,.,CASSDTTSSQETQYF,TGTGCCAGCAGTGACACGACGAGTAGCCAAGAGACCCAGTACTTC
few,TRBJ2-3,13,TRBV10-3,TRBD2,CASGGGRPDTQYF,TGTGCCAGCGGGGGAGGGCGGCCAGATACGCAGTATTTT
many,TRBJ2-5,17,TRBV20-1,.,CSARESAGAFLQETQYF,TGCAGTGCTAGAGAATCGGCAGGGGCTTTCCTACAAGAGACCCAGTACTTC